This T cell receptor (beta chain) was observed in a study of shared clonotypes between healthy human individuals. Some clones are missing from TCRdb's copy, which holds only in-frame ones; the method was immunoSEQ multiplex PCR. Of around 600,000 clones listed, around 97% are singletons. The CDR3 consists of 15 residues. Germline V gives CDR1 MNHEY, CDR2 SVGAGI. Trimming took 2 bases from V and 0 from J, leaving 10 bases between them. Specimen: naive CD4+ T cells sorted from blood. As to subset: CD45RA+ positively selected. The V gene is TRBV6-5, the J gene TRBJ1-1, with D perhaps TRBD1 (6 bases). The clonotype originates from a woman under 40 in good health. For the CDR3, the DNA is TGTGCCAGCAGTTACCAGACAGGAATGAACACTGAAGCTTTCTTT. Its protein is CASSYQTGMNTEAFF.